This entry concerns a single TCR beta chain. The germline CDR1 and CDR2 sequences are MDHEN and SYDVKM. The trim removed 2 bases at V and 14 bases at J, leaving 7 bases unmatched. This CDR3 has 15 residues. The data belong to a study of blood T cells in healthy people across ages. Next came a second PCR, run for about 7 to 12 cycles, which used a sample-barcoded 5' primer along with a J-beta primer mix. Each CDR3 protein is one row after TCRdb ran MiXCR on the 5' RACE reads. The table records 1.5 million to 2 million distinct CDR3 sequences, roughly a third of them present only once. The source is a woman aged 25 to 39 in good health. Sample: blood. The chain links TRBV28 to TRBJ1-6; 12 bases match TRBD1. CDR3 sequence (DNA): TGTGCCAGCAGTTTAAAAGGGACAGGGGGCTTGGCCCTCCACTTT. Its protein product is CASSLKGTGGLALHF.